This entry features one T cell receptor (beta chain) sequence. Its target is unknown. Germline loops: CDR1 DFQATT, CDR2 SNEGSKA (reference sequence). The CDR3 has 22 residues. Trimming took 0 bases from V and 5 from J; bases not matched to a gene: 25. Aged 18 to 65, the patients had hyperthyroidism that was newly diagnosed and had lasted under 2 months. Preceding any ophthalmopathy symptoms, the blood sample dates from first hyperthyroidism diagnosis. This sample stems from a study of T cells in Graves' hyperthyroidism and ophthalmopathy. As for the study in general: Specimen type is peripheral blood, collected at initial diagnosis prior to any treatment. Study-wide results and limits: Most thyroid clonotypes expanded above 0.001 appeared in blood too.

Amplification of TCR beta CDR3 regions was performed using RNA transcripts as template. A first-round RT-PCR of the TCR CDR3 used the HTBI primer set. TCRdb called the multiplex PCR reads again in MiXCR, with one record for every CDR3 protein. The repertoire includes 300,000 to 450,000 distinct CDR3 sequences, 15% to 19% of them detected once, and about a quarter sits in the top ten. This clonotype was sampled from a woman aged 18-35 years with Graves' hyperthyroidism that later progressed to Graves' ophthalmopathy. The sample was blood. The genes are TRBV20-1 and TRBJ2-3, with 11 bases aligning to TRBD2. CDR3: CSARDPILPWGTSGDGIDTQYF. CDR3 coding DNA: TGCAGTGCTAGAGATCCTATACTACCTTGGGGGACTAGCGGAGATGGGATAGATACGCAGTATTTT.